A single sample is the source of the 16 T cell receptor beta chains below, sequenced in a study of blood T cells in healthy people across ages. A second about 6 to 11 cycle PCR used barcoded and J-beta primers. TCRdb re-derived calls from the 5' RACE reads in MiXCR, one entry per CDR3 protein. Altogether about 840,000 distinct CDR3 sequences are present, roughly 29% being singletons, with the ten largest covering 9.5% to 13%. These same data were also listed under a study on T cells of mothers and their children.

Sequenced material: blood. These receptors were taken from a woman aged 40 to 50 in good health.

This clonotype was picked up a small number of times. V usage is TRBV14 and J usage is TRBJ2-1; 14 bases map to TRBD2. V dropped 2 bases and J dropped 12; count of bases not matched to a gene: 6. The CDR3 sequence is 15 residues long. Germline V gene sequence: CDR1 SGHDN, CDR2 FVKESK. CDR3 loop: CASSQYGLAGGGQFF. The CDR3 DNA reads TGTGCCAGCAGCCAATATGGACTAGCGGGGGGTGGGCAGTTCTTC.

The genes are TRBV5-1 and TRBJ2-1, with D unclear. The CDR3 totals 11 residues. Germline V gene data show CDR1 as SGHRS and CDR2 as YFSETQ. The V gene lost 1 base and the J gene lost 10 bases, with 6 bases spanning the gap. CDR3 sequence: CASSLRSEQFF. The CDR3 nucleotides read TGCGCCAGCAGCTTGAGGTCAGAGCAGTTCTTC.

This chain links TRBV21-1 with TRBJ2-6. TRBV21-1 is a listed pseudogene. The CDR3 covers 15 residues. This CDR3 reads CASSNQRPGANVLTF. CDR3 bases: TGTGCCAGCAGCAACCAAAGGCCTGGGGCCAACGTCCTGACTTTC.

There are many counts of this clonotype. This rearrangement joins TRBV12-3 or TRBV12-4 to TRBJ2-5; no firm D call. V shed 0 bases and J shed 5 bases, with 10 bases lying between them. The CDR3 loop spans 14 amino acids. CDR3 nucleotides: TGTGCCAGCAGTTTAGCGCTTGGCACGGAGACCCAGTACTTC. Residues: CASSLALGTETQYF.

Only a few counts were recorded for this clonotype. The chain links TRBV9 to TRBJ2-3; D gene unclear. Germline assignment: CDR1 SGDLS and CDR2 YYNGEE. Trimming shortened V by 0 bases and J by 6 bases, and 5 bases separated the two germline ends. The CDR3 runs 12 residues. CDR3 in amino acids: CASSVERDTQYF. The CDR3 nucleotides are TGTGCCAGCAGCGTAGAGAGGGATACGCAGTATTTT.

This clonotype came up many times. The chain has TRBV4-1 and TRBJ2-3; D is undetermined. Germline CDR1 MGHRA, CDR2 YSYEKL. The CDR3 is made up of 14 amino acids. The V gene lost 4 bases and the J gene lost 5 bases, with 13 bases spanning the gap. The CDR3 spells CASSPGIGVDTQYF. DNA for the CDR3: TGCGCCAGCAGCCCTGGCATTGGTGTAGATACGCAGTATTTT.

The rearrangement uses TRBV5-1 and TRBJ2-1; 11 nucleotides align to TRBD2. CDR1 and CDR2 from the germline V gene are SGHRS and YFSETQ. The CDR3 contains 15 residues. Trimming cost V 3 bases and J 8 bases; bases outside gene matches: 7. CDR3: CASSSIAGGPDEQFF. In DNA, the CDR3 is TGCGCCAGCAGCTCTATAGCGGGGGGGCCCGATGAGCAGTTCTTC.

The genes are TRBV3-1 and TRBJ1-2, with no clear D. From germline, CDR1 is LGHDT and CDR2 YNNKEL (reference sequence). This CDR3 is 15 amino acids long. Deletions cut 2 bases from V and 4 bases from J, with 14 bases between. The CDR3, as DNA: TGTGCCAGCAGCCAAAATTCCGGCGGACCCTATGGCTACACCTTC. Its translation: CASSQNSGGPYGYTF.

As DNA, the CDR3 is TGTGCCAGCAGTTACTCTAGGACTGGGTCTGGAGATACGCAGTATTTT. Its translation is CASSYSRTGSGDTQYF. This sequence joins TRBV6-5 and TRBJ2-3; tentative D call: TRBD2 (5 bases). This CDR3 has 16 amino acids. Germline V gene lookup returns CDR1 MNHEY and CDR2 SVGAGI. V was shortened by 0 bases and J by 5 bases, with 15 bases between the two germline ends.

The rearrangement links TRBV28 to TRBJ2-7; possible D gene TRBD2, 6 bases. The CDR3 has 16 residues. The V gene's germline CDR1 is MDHEN and CDR2 SYDVKM. The germline V and J ends were trimmed by 6 bases and 1 base, with 19 bases remaining between them. CDR3 sequence: CASSEAGTQISYEQYF. The CDR3 region has the DNA TGTGCCAGCAGCGAAGCCGGGACTCAAATTTCCTACGAGCAGTACTTC.

The CDR3 DNA is TGTGCCAGCAGCTCCTCGGGACAGGTTTTCTATGGGCAGTTCTTC. This sequence encodes CASSSSGQVFYGQFF. This chain connects TRBV7-2 to TRBJ2-1; 8 nucleotides align to TRBD1. Trimming at V came to 4 bases and at J to 12 bases, leaving 14 bases not matched to a gene. CDR1 is SGHTA and CDR2 is FQGNSA in the germline V gene. This CDR3 has 15 amino acids.

The V call is TRBV7-8, the J call TRBJ2-7; 7 bases agree with TRBD1. From germline, CDR1 is SGHVS and CDR2 FQNEAQ. The CDR3 spans 16 residues. With 5 bases clipped from V and 1 base from J, the junction kept 11 bases outside the gene matches. CDR3 nucleotides: TGTGCCAGCAGCACCGACAGGGAACGAAGGTCCTACGAGCAGTACTTC. This sequence encodes CASSTDRERRSYEQYF.

V is TRBV12-3 or TRBV12-4 and J is TRBJ2-4; D assignment may be TRBD1 or TRBD2 (5 bases each). The length of the CDR3 is 14 residues. Trimming stripped 4 bases from V and 6 bases from J, with 13 bases between. CDR3 DNA sequence: TGTGCCAGCAGTTCCCCCGGGGACCGAAACATTCAGTACTTC. It is translated as CASSSPGDRNIQYF.

The V call is TRBV18, the J call TRBJ2-7; D is uncertain. Germline lookup yields CDR1 KGHSH and CDR2 LQKENI. This CDR3 is built from 15 residues. Trimming took 3 bases from V and 4 from J, leaving 16 bases between them. The chain's CDR3 is CASSPWTASRYEQYF. In DNA form, the CDR3 reads TGTGCCAGCTCACCGTGGACGGCCAGTAGGTACGAGCAGTACTTC.

The rearrangement links TRBV15 to TRBJ2-7, with D tentatively TRBD1 (5 bases). V lost 3 bases to trimming and J lost 4 bases, with 10 bases between them. Germline V lookup: CDR1 LNHNV, CDR2 YYDKDF (reference sequence). The CDR3 spans 13 residues. The CDR3 sequence is CATSSRVGYEQYF. The CDR3 bases are TGTGCCACCAGCAGCAGGGTGGGGTACGAGCAGTACTTC.

This clonotype was counted many times. The gene calls are TRBV7-8 and TRBJ2-7; TRBD2 aligns across 11 bases. The ends lost 5 bases at V and 0 bases at J; junction bases unmatched: 3. This CDR3 is built from 15 residues. CDR1 and CDR2 (germline): SGHVS, FQNEAQ. This chain's CDR3 is CASSRSGGASYEQYF. DNA of the CDR3: TGTGCCAGCAGCCGTAGCGGGGGGGCCTCCTACGAGCAGTACTTC.